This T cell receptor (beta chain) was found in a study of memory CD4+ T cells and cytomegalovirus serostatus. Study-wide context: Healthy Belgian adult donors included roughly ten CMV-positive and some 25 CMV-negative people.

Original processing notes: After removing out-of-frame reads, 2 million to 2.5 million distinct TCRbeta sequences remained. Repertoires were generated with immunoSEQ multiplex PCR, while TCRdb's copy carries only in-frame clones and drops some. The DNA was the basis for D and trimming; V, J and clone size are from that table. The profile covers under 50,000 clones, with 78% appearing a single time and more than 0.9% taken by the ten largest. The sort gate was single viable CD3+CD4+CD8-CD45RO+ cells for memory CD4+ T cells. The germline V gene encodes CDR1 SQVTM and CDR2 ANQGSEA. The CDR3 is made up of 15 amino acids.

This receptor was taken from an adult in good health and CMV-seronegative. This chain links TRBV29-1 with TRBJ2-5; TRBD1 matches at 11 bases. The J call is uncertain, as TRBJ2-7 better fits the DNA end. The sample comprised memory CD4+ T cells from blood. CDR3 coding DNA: TGCAGCGGCTCCGGACAGGGGGCATCTCGCGACGAGCAGTACTTC. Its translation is CSGSGQGASRDEQYF.